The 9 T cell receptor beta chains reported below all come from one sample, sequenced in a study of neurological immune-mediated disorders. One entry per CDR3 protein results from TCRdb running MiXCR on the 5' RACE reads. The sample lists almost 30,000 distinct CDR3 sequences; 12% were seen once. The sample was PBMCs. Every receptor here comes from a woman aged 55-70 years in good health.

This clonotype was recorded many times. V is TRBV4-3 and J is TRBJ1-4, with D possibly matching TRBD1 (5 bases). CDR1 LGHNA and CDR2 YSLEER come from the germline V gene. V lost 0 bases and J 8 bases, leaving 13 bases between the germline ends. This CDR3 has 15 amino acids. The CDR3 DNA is TGCGCCAGCAGCCAAGATAAGGGGCGTGGAGAAAAACTGTTTTTT. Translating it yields CASSQDKGRGEKLFF.

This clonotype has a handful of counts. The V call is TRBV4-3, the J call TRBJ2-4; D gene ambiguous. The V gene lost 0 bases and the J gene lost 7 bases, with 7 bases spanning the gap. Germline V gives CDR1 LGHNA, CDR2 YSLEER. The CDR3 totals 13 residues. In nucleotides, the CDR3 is TGCGCCAGCAGCCAAGAGACTGGGAACATTCAGTACTTC. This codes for CASSQETGNIQYF.

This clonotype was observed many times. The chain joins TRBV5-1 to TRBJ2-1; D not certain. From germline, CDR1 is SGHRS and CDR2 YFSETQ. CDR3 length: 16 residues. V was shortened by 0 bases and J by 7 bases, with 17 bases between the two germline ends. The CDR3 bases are TGCGCCAGCAGCTTGGAATGGGGAAGTTGGAAGAATGAGCAGTTCTTC. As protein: CASSLEWGSWKNEQFF.

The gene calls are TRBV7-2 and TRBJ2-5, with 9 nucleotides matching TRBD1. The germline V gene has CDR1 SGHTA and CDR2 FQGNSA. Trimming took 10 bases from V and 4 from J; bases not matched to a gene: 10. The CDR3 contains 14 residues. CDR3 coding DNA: TGTGCCACCCGGAGAACAGGGGGCGGAGAGACCCAGTACTTC. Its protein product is CATRRTGGGETQYF.

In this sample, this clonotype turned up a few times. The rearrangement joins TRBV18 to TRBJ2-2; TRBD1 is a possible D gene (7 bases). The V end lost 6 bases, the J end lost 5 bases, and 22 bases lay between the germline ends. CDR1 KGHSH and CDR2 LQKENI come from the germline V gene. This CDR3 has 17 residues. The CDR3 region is CASSTTQGGEKTGELFF. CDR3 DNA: TGTGCCAGCTCGACTACGCAGGGGGGCGAAAAGACCGGGGAGCTGTTTTTT. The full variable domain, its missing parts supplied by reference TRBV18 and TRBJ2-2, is NAGVMQNPRHLVRRRGQEARLRCSPMKGHSHVYWYRQLPEEGLKFMVYLQKENIIDESGMPKERFSAEFPKEGPSILRIQQVVRGDSAAYFCASSTTQGGEKTGELFFGEGSRLTVL.

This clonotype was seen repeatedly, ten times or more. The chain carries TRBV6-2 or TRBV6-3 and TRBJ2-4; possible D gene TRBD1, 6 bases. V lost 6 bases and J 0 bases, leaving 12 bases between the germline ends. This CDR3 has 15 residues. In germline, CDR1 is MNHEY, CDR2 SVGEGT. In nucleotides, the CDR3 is TGTGCCAGCAGCACGACAGGACTAGCCAAAAACATTCAGTACTTC. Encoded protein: CASSTTGLAKNIQYF.

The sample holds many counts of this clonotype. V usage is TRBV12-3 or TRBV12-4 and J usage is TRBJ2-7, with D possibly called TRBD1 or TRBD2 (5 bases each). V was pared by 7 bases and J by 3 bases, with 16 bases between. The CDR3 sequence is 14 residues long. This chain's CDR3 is CASNGAAGFYEQYF. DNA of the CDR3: TGTGCCAGCAACGGGGCAGCTGGATTCTACGAGCAGTACTTC.

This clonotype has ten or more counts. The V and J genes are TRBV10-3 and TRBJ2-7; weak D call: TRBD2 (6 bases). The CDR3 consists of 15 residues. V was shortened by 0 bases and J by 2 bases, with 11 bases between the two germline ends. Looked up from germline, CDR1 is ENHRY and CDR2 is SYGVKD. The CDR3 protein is CAISESGGITYEQYF. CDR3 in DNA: TGTGCCATCAGTGAGTCCGGGGGAATCACCTACGAGCAGTACTTC.

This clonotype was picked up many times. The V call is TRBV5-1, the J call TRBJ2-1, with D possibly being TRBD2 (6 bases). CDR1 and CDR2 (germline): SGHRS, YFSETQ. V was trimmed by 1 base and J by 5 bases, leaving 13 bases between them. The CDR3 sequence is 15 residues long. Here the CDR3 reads CASSLIGGDHNEQFF. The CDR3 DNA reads TGCGCCAGCAGCTTGATTGGCGGGGATCACAATGAGCAGTTCTTC.